This T cell receptor (beta chain) stems from a study of OX40 agonist ivuxolimab in advanced cancers. Study at large: Three partial responders included one hepatocellular carcinoma patient and two cutaneous melanoma patients.

Using immunoSEQ multiplex PCR, the repertoire was profiled, and TCRdb retains in-frame clones only, with some absent. The sample holds more than 50,000 clones; roughly 89% are singletons and the top ten take approximately 12%. The ends were cut back, 4 bases at V and 5 bases at J, with 9 bases in the middle. The CDR3 extends over 12 amino acids. Germline CDR1 reads SQVTM; CDR2 reads ANQGSEA. As regards this clone: Antigen specificity is unknown.

Study-level points and caveats: With doses of 0.1 to 3.0 mg/kg, CD4+ and CD8+ blood T cells had undergone clonal expansion by week 6. Low normalized T-cell clonal expansion was also seen in some nonresponders. Expanded clones belonging to CD8+ T cells outnumbered, on average, those of CD4+.

The V gene is TRBV29-1, the J gene TRBJ2-1; D possibly uses TRBD1 or TRBD2 (5 bases each). This receptor was obtained from an adult with an advanced solid tumor such as melanoma, head and neck, liver or kidney cancer. The sequences come from CD4+ or CD8+ T cells sorted from blood, collected in a trial of the OX40 agonist ivuxolimab. CDR3 coding DNA: TGCAGCGTTGTGAGGGGTAACAATGAGCAGTTCTTC. Translating gives CSVVRGNNEQFF.